The 26 T cell receptor beta chains reported below all come from one sample, sequenced in a study of response to subunit inactivated influenza vaccine. TCRdb reprocessed the RT-PCR reads with MiXCR, giving one entry per CDR3 protein. The sample gives about 170,000 distinct CDR3 sequences, about 10% of which show up once; about a third is in the top ten. Sequences were derived from CD8+ T cells sorted from PBMCs, sampled around 25 months after vaccination. The source is a man aged 45 to 75 who received an inactivated influenza vaccine.

This clonotype was counted at least ten times. The gene calls are TRBV28 and TRBJ2-1; 7 bases are a match to TRBD2. CDR3 size: 15 residues. The junction had 13 bases not matched to a gene; V was cut back by 7 bases and J by 7 bases. CDR1 and CDR2 from the germline V gene are MDHEN and SYDVKM. The CDR3 protein is CASMPSLAVKNEQFF. In DNA, the CDR3 is TGTGCCAGCATGCCCTCGCTAGCGGTTAAGAATGAGCAGTTCTTC.

At least ten counts were recorded for this clonotype. The rearrangement uses TRBV7-2 and TRBJ1-2, with 7 nucleotides matching TRBD1. The junction had 14 bases not matched to a gene; V was cut back by 5 bases and J by 2 bases. The CDR3 loop spans 17 amino acids. Germline-derived CDR1 and CDR2 are SGHTA and FQGNSA. CDR3 in DNA: TGTGCCAGCAGCCAGGTTCCGGGACAGATTGCCAACTATGGCTACACCTTC. Translation: CASSQVPGQIANYGYTF.

V usage is TRBV29-1 and J usage is TRBJ2-2; D may match TRBD1 or TRBD2 (5 bases each). V was cut by 6 bases and J by 5 bases, with 7 bases left in between. The CDR3 has 11 residues. Germline V CDR1 and CDR2: SQVTM, ANQGSEA. The CDR3 is CSVEGTGELFF. The CDR3 nucleotides read TGCAGCGTCGAGGGGACCGGGGAGCTGTTTTTT.

This clonotype showed up just a few times. CDR3 residues: CATSRDYAGMTTGELFF. CDR3 sequence (DNA): TGTGCCACCAGCAGAGATTACGCGGGAATGACCACCGGGGAGCTGTTTTTT. J is TRBJ2-2 and V is TRBV15, with D perhaps matching TRBD2 (6 bases). The length of the CDR3 is 17 residues. The ends were cut back, 0 bases at V and 4 bases at J, with 15 bases in the middle. The germline V gene has CDR1 LNHNV and CDR2 YYDKDF (reference sequence).

In this sample, this clonotype turned up many times. J is TRBJ2-7 and V is TRBV9; 9 nucleotides match TRBD1. Unmatched junction bases numbered 6, after V lost 5 bases and J lost 3 bases. The CDR3 has 14 residues. Germline V lookup: CDR1 SGDLS, CDR2 YYNGEE. CDR3 region: CASSPGQGFYEQYF. The CDR3 DNA follows: TGTGCCAGCAGTCCGGGACAGGGATTCTACGAGCAGTACTTC.

This chain uses TRBV11-2 with TRBJ2-3; perhaps D is TRBD1 or TRBD2 (5 bases each). V lost 1 base and J lost 2, with 10 bases in between. The germline gives CDR1 SGHAT, CDR2 FQNNGV. This CDR3 has 15 residues. CDR3 region: CASSLAGRTTDTQYF. The CDR3 coding sequence is TGTGCCAGCAGCTTAGCGGGACGAACCACAGATACGCAGTATTTT.

Only a few counts were recorded for this clonotype. The CDR3 coding sequence is TGTGCCAGCAGTTACGAGGGGACTGTCTACAATGAGCAGTTCTTC. This codes for CASSYEGTVYNEQFF. The chain has TRBV6-5 and TRBJ2-1, with D possibly matching TRBD2 (6 bases). This CDR3 has 15 amino acids. CDR1 and CDR2 (germline): MNHEY, SVGAGI. The germline V and J ends were trimmed by 2 bases and 3 bases, with 11 bases remaining between them.

The chain couples TRBV4-3 to TRBJ1-3; tentatively, D is TRBD1 (6 bases). The CDR3 is 16 amino acids. The V gene lost 2 bases and the J gene lost 0 bases, with 11 bases spanning the gap. The germline CDR1 and CDR2 sequences are LGHNA and YSLEER. This CDR3 reads CASSQTGQNSGNTIYF. CDR3 bases: TGCGCCAGCAGCCAAACCGGACAGAACTCTGGAAACACCATATATTTT.

This rearrangement joins TRBV16 to TRBJ2-7, with 8 positions matching TRBD2. This CDR3 region has 16 residues. Germline V lookup: CDR1 KGHSY, CDR2 FQNENV. V lost 8 bases and J lost 9; bases outside the gene matches: 21. The CDR3, as DNA: TGTGCCAGCCGGGGTAGCGGGACTCCTCCGGATATAGGGCAGTACTTC. Translation: CASRGSGTPPDIGQYF.

The J gene is TRBJ1-1, the V gene TRBV20-1; TRBD1 might be the D (5 bases). From germline, CDR1 is DFQATT and CDR2 SNEGSKA (reference sequence). CDR3 length: 16 amino acids. CDR3 amino acids: CSQTIGRGSHLAEAFF. The CDR3 coding sequence is TGCAGCCAGACGATCGGCCGGGGCTCCCACCTGGCTGAAGCTTTCTTT.

This clonotype was counted many times. The chain uses TRBV6-2 or TRBV6-3 and TRBJ1-1; weak D call: TRBD1 (5 bases). Germline V lookup: CDR1 MNHEY, CDR2 SVGEGT. V was trimmed by 1 base and J by 0 bases, leaving 18 bases between them. This CDR3 contains 18 residues. The CDR3 nucleotides read TGTGCCAGCAGTTACTGGCGCCGCAGGGCTGACATGAACACTGAAGCTTTCTTT. Amino acids: CASSYWRRRADMNTEAFF.

This clonotype occurred a few times. V usage is TRBV20-1 and J usage is TRBJ2-1; no reliable D call. With 4 bases removed from V and 7 bases from J, the gap between germline ends came to 8 bases. This CDR3 has 11 residues. In germline, CDR1 is DFQATT, CDR2 SNEGSKA (reference sequence). CDR3 protein: CSAINGNEQFF. CDR3 sequence (DNA): TGCAGTGCTATAAACGGGAATGAGCAGTTCTTC.

The chain recombines TRBV7-8 with TRBJ2-1; possibly TRBD2 for D (5 bases). Trimming took off 5 bases at V and 6 bases at J, with 17 bases between the two ends. Germline assignment: CDR1 SGHVS and CDR2 FQNEAQ. CDR3 length: 15 residues. The CDR3 DNA reads as TGTGCCAGCAGCGCAGCTAGCAGGAGTCTCAATGAGCAGTTCTTC. The encoded protein is CASSAASRSLNEQFF.

This clonotype was counted a few times. This chain joins TRBV29-1 and TRBJ2-7; D perhaps matches TRBD1 (6 bases). The CDR3 covers 12 residues. Germline CDR1 reads SQVTM; CDR2 reads ANQGSEA. With 4 bases removed from V and 2 bases from J, the gap between germline ends came to 9 bases. This CDR3 reads CSVVKGAYEQYF. The CDR3 DNA is TGCAGCGTTGTGAAGGGGGCCTACGAGCAGTACTTC.

The chain joins TRBV25-1 to TRBJ2-5; TRBD1 or TRBD2 may be the D gene (5 bases each). Trimming shortened V by 1 base and J by 5 bases, and 11 bases separated the two germline ends. Germline CDR1 reads MGHDK; CDR2 reads SYGVNS. This CDR3 has 14 amino acids. The CDR3: CASSEFPWGETQYF. The CDR3, as DNA: TGTGCCAGCAGTGAATTTCCCTGGGGGGAGACCCAGTACTTC. The full variable domain, completed using reference TRBV25-1 and TRBJ2-5, is EADIYQTPRYLVIGTGKKITLECSQTMGHDKMYWYQQDPGMELHLIHYSYGVNSTEKGDLSSESTVSRIRTEHFPLTLESARPSHTSQYLCASSEFPWGETQYFGPGTRLLVL.

This clonotype occurred many times. V and J are TRBV12-3 or TRBV12-4 and TRBJ2-5; 11 nucleotides agree with TRBD1. Unmatched junction bases numbered 3, after V lost 6 bases and J lost 6 bases. This CDR3 has 13 residues. CDR3 nucleotides: TGTGCCAGCAGGGGGGACAGGGGGAAGACCCAGTACTTC. It encodes CASRGDRGKTQYF.

A few counts support this clonotype. CDR3 in amino acids: CASSQDRHLYEQYF. CDR3 DNA sequence: TGTGCCAGCAGCCAAGATCGACACCTATACGAGCAGTACTTC. The chain has TRBV4-2 and TRBJ2-7; no clear D gene. The V end was cut by 0 bases, the J end by 4 bases, with 10 bases between. CDR3 length: 14 amino acids. Per germline, CDR1 LGHNA and CDR2 YNFKEQ.

The chain is built from TRBV9 and TRBJ2-3; no firm D call. CDR1 and CDR2 from the germline V gene are SGDLS and YYNGEE. V was shortened by 0 bases and J by 1 base, with 12 bases between the two germline ends. The CDR3 has 16 amino acids. Here the CDR3 reads CASSVELRSRTDTQYF. The CDR3 nucleotides read TGTGCCAGCAGCGTAGAATTGCGGAGTCGCACAGATACGCAGTATTTT.

At least ten counts were recorded for this clonotype. The chain is built from TRBV7-9 and TRBJ2-1, with D perhaps TRBD1 (5 bases). Between the trimmed V and J ends, which lost 5 bases and 1 base, there was a span of 18 bases. CDR1 and CDR2 from the germline V gene are SEHNR and FQNEAQ (reference sequence). The CDR3 runs to 17 residues. The CDR3, as DNA: TGTGCCAGCAGCCCCGTTCTGTCGTCAGGGTCCTACAATGAGCAGTTCTTC. Protein sequence: CASSPVLSSGSYNEQFF.

This clonotype was counted ten times or more. V gene TRBV6-1 combines with J gene TRBJ2-2; TRBD2 aligns across 8 bases. CDR3 size: 15 residues. The V gene end was trimmed by 11 bases and the J gene end by 1 base; junction bases not matched to a gene: 9. Germline CDR1 MNHNS, CDR2 SASEGT. DNA of the CDR3: TGTGCCCTTATGCGGGAGGTGCGGAACACCGGGGAGCTGTTTTTT. It specifies CALMREVRNTGELFF.

The rearrangement uses TRBV7-2 and TRBJ2-7; tentatively, D is TRBD2 (5 bases). The CDR3 is 14 amino acids. V lost 5 bases, J lost 0 bases, and 11 bases lay in between. Germline lookup yields CDR1 SGHTA and CDR2 FQGNSA. CDR3 nucleotides: TGTGCCAGCAGCCCTCCGGGGAGCTCCTACGAGCAGTACTTC. The encoded protein is CASSPPGSSYEQYF. The variable domain in full, completed from reference TRBV7-2 and TRBJ2-7, reads GAGVSQSPSNKVTEKGKDVELRCDPISGHTALYWYRQSLGQGLEFLIYFQGNSAPDKSGLPSDRFSAERTGGSVSTLTIQRTQQEDSAVYLCASSPPGSSYEQYFGPGTRLTVT.

The chain uses TRBV12-3 or TRBV12-4 and TRBJ1-1; TRBD1 matches 8 bases. Trimming at V came to 6 bases and at J to 4 bases, leaving 10 bases not matched to a gene. The CDR3 is made up of 15 amino acids. The CDR3 sequence: CASRFGQGGFTEAFF. CDR3 sequence (DNA): TGTGCCAGCAGATTTGGACAGGGAGGTTTCACTGAAGCTTTCTTT.

About this clonotype itself: An end of the junction does not agree with germline; a read error may underlie this. The CDR3 nucleotides are TGTGCCAGCAGTGATAAATATAGTTCACCCCTCCACTTT. This codes for CASSDKYSSPLHF. The V and J genes are TRBV25-1 and TRBJ1-6; D gene ambiguous. Germline assignment: CDR1 MGHDK and CDR2 SYGVNS. This CDR3 has 13 residues.

The table lists this clonotype with a few counts. The V gene is TRBV5-1, the J gene TRBJ2-7; TRBD2 might be the D (5 bases). With 4 bases removed from V and 2 bases from J, the gap between germline ends came to 13 bases. The CDR3 loop spans 14 amino acids. Germline CDR1 reads SGHRS; CDR2 reads YFSETQ. CDR3 nucleotides: TGCGCCAGCAGCCTGGAGGCAGTTACCTACGAGCAGTACTTC. Amino acids: CASSLEAVTYEQYF.

This clonotype was seen more than once but under ten times. V usage is TRBV5-1 and J usage is TRBJ2-1; 8 nucleotides match TRBD2. CDR1 and CDR2 (germline): SGHRS, YFSETQ. This CDR3 region has 16 residues. J gave up 3 bases and V 6 bases, and 11 bases lay outside the gene matches. The CDR3 coding sequence is TGCGCCAGCACCCAGACGGGGGGGATCTACTACAATGAGCAGTTCTTC. As protein: CASTQTGGIYYNEQFF.

This clonotype has just a few counts. The chain has TRBV7-9 and TRBJ2-5; no definite D call. Germline V CDR1 and CDR2: SEHNR, FQNEAQ (reference sequence). V lost 5 bases and J 0 bases, leaving 13 bases between the germline ends. This CDR3 region has 15 residues. The CDR3 DNA is TGTGCCAGCAGCATGGTAGGGCCCTACCAAGAGACCCAGTACTTC. This encodes CASSMVGPYQETQYF.